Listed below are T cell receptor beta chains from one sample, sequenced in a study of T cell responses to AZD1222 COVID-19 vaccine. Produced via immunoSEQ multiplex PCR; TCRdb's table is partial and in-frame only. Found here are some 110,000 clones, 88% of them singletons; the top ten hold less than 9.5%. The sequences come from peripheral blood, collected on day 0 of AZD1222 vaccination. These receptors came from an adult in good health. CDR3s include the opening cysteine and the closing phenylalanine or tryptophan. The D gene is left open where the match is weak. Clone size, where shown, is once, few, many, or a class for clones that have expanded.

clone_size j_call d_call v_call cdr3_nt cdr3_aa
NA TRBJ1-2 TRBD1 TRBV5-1 TGCGCCAGCAGCTTGGCCGGGACAGCCAACTATGGCTACACCTTC CASSLAGTANYGYTF
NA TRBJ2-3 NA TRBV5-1 TGCGCCAGCAGCAGGGACGGAGCCACAGATACGCAGTATTTT CASSRDGATDTQYF
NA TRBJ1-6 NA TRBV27 TGTGCCAGCACGGACACCAATTCACCCCTCCACTTT CASTDTNSPLHF
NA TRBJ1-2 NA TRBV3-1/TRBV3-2 TGTGCCAGCAGCCAGACCGCGGTTGGCTACACCTTC CASSQTAVGYTF
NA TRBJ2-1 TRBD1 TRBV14 TGTGCCAGCAGTCAAAGACAGGGCCCAGCGCGAGAGCAGTTCTTC CASSQRQGPAREQFF
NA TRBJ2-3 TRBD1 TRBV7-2 TGTGCCAGCAGCGGACAGGATAGCACAGATACGCAGTATTTT CASSGQDSTDTQYF
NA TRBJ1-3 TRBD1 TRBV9 TGTGCCAGCAGCGAGGGGGGACAGGTAAACTCTGGAAACACCATATATTTT CASSEGGQVNSGNTIYF
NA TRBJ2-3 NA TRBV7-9 TGTGCCAGCAGCTTACCCCGTCGCCTTGGGAATACGCAGTATTTT CASSLPRRLGNTQYF
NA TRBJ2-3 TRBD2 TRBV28 TGTGCCAGCACGGGACTAGCGGGAGGCCTCCCGGGGACGCAGTATTTT CASTGLAGGLPGTQYF
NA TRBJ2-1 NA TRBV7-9 TGTGCCAGCATGGGGGACCTGTACAATGAGCAGTTCTTC CASMGDLYNEQFF
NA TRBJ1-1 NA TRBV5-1 TGCGCCAGCAGCGCCCGACAGAACACTGAAGCTTTCTTT CASSARQNTEAFF
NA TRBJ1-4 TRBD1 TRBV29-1 TGCAGCGTTTCCGGGGGCAGGACAGGAAAACTGTTTTTT CSVSGGRTGKLFF
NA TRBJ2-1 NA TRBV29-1 TGCAGCGTAGCGGGGCAGGGGTATGGTAATGAGCAGTTCTTC CSVAGQGYGNEQFF
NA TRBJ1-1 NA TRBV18 TGTGCCAGCTCACCACGGGGCAGCGGTTTGAACACTGAAGCTTTCTTT CASSPRGSGLNTEAFF
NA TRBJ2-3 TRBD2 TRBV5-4 TGTGCCAGCAGCTTGGAAACCACTAGCGGGGGATCGCAGTATTTT CASSLETTSGGSQYF
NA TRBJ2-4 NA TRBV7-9 TGTGCCAGCAGCACCCAAGAAGGGGCCGAGTACGAGCTAGCCAAAAACATTCAGTACTTC CASSTQEGAEYELAKNIQYF
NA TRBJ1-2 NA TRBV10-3 TGTGCCATCAGTGAGTCAGAGACAAACTATGGCTACACCTTC CAISESETNYGYTF
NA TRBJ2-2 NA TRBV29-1 TGCAGCGTTGACCTGGGGTTCACCGGGGAGCTGTTTTTT CSVDLGFTGELFF
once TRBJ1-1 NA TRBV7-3 TGTGCCAGCAGCTTATCGGGGGAAACTGAAGCTTTCTTT CASSLSGETEAFF
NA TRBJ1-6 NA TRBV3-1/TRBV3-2 TGTGCCAGCAGCCATTCTGGGGATAATTCACCCCTCCACTTT CASSHSGDNSPLHF
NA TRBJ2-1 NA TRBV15 TGTGCCACCAGCAGAGATCAGACCGGGTTTAGCGCTGAGCAGTTCTTC CATSRDQTGFSAEQFF
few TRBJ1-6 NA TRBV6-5 TGTGCCAGCAGTTACCAGAAGGGTTCACCCCTCCACTTT CASSYQKGSPLHF
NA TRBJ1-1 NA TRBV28 TGTGCCAGCAGTTCTCCCGGGGCTGTTGCAGCTTTCTTT CASSSPGAVAAFF
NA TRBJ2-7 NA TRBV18 TGTGCCAGCTCACCCGTCCCAGTGGGGTCCGAGCAGTACTTC CASSPVPVGSEQYF
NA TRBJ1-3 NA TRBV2 TGTGCCAGCAGGGCCCAGGGTGGAAACACCATATATTTT CASRAQGGNTIYF
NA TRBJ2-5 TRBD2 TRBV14 TGTGCCAGCAGCCAAGGACTAGCGGGGAGTACGGAGACCCAGTACTTC CASSQGLAGSTETQYF
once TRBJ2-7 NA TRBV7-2 TGTGCCAGCAGCTTCCTAGGGATGTCCTACGAGCAGTACTTC CASSFLGMSYEQYF
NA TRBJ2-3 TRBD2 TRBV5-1 TGCGCCAGCAGCTTGGGGGCTAGCGGGATCACAGATACGCAGTATTTT CASSLGASGITDTQYF
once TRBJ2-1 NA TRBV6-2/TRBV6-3 TGTGCCAGCAGCCTTGGGATCAATGAGCAGTTCTTC CASSLGINEQFF